The 17 T cell receptor beta chains below all came from one sample that was sequenced in a study of post-analysis software for immune sequencing data. Study-level results: In patients, TRBV5-6, TRBV5-1 and TRBV20-1 belonged to five TRBV segments found more frequently than in controls.

These TCRs are of unknown antigen specificity. The authors incorporated unique molecular identifiers into the TCR beta cDNA libraries. TCRdb re-derived calls from the PCR reads in MiXCR, one entry per CDR3 protein. The sample has about 800,000 distinct CDR3 sequences; roughly 27% are singletons. Specimen: blood. These receptors all stem from a girl aged 10-17 years with multiple sclerosis.

This clonotype was observed a few times. The chain is built from TRBV25-1 and TRBJ2-7; possibly TRBD1 for D (6 bases). This CDR3 spans 15 amino acids. V lost 4 bases to trimming and J lost 0 bases, with 13 bases between them. Germline values: CDR1 MGHDK, CDR2 SYGVNS. DNA of the CDR3: TGTGCCAGCAGTGGTGGACAGCTCAACTCCTACGAGCAGTACTTC. Translated: CASSGGQLNSYEQYF.

This clonotype was seen many times. This sequence joins TRBV7-8 and TRBJ2-1; D possibly corresponds to TRBD1 (6 bases). Trimming took 1 base from V and 4 from J, leaving 8 bases between them. The CDR3 is made up of 14 amino acids. Per the germline V gene, CDR1 is SGHVS and CDR2 is FQNEAQ. CDR3 DNA: TGTGCCAGCAGCTTAGGAGGGGGTTACAATGAGCAGTTCTTC. Its translation: CASSLGGGYNEQFF.

In its sample, this clonotype was seen a few times. The chain couples TRBV7-2 to TRBJ2-5, with 13 bases that match TRBD2. Losses at the gene ends were 3 bases for V and 1 base for J; bases not matched to a gene: 8. This CDR3 has 18 residues. Germline lookup yields CDR1 SGHTA and CDR2 FQGNSA. CDR3 in DNA: TGTGCCAGCAGCTTCAGGGTGGGACTAGCGGGGTTCCAAGAGACCCAGTACTTC. It is translated as CASSFRVGLAGFQETQYF.

V gene TRBV6-6 combines with J gene TRBJ2-5; D is possibly TRBD1 (7 bases). Germline V gives CDR1 MNHNY, CDR2 SVGAGI (reference sequence). This CDR3 is built from 13 residues. Trimming took off 10 bases at V and 5 bases at J, with 17 bases between the two ends. The CDR3 loop reads CATAQGGGETQYF. The CDR3 region has the DNA TGTGCCACCGCGCAGGGGGGCGGGGAGACCCAGTACTTC.

The chain couples TRBV4-3 to TRBJ2-7; 7 bases fit TRBD1. From germline, CDR1 is LGHNA and CDR2 YSLEER. The CDR3 length is 15 residues. J lost 3 bases, V lost 4 bases, and 9 bases had no gene match. As DNA, the CDR3 is TGCGCCAGCAGCCGCACAGGGGTTGGAAGCTACGAGCAGTACTTC. Translating it yields CASSRTGVGSYEQYF.

This clonotype was seen a few times. The chain employs TRBV2 and TRBJ1-2; 8 nucleotides align to TRBD1. CDR1 and CDR2 (germline): SNHLY, FYNNEI. The CDR3 contains 15 residues. The J segment lost 0 bases and the V segment lost 3 bases, leaving 3 bases of the junction unmatched. The CDR3, as DNA: TGTGCCAGCAGTGAGGACAGGGCCACTAACTATGGCTACACCTTC. The encoded protein is CASSEDRATNYGYTF. Variable domain in full (rest from reference TRBV2 and TRBJ1-2): EPEVTQTPSHQVTQMGQEVILRCVPISNHLYFYWYRQILGQKVEFLVSFYNNEISEKSEIFDDQFSVERPDGSNFTLKIRSTKLEDSAMYFCASSEDRATNYGYTFGSGTRLTVV.

The chain links TRBV24-1 to TRBJ2-7; 11 bases fit TRBD1. Losses at the gene ends were 9 bases for V and 6 bases for J; bases not matched to a gene: 6. Germline V gives CDR1 KGHDR, CDR2 SFDVKD. The CDR3 sequence is 13 residues long. CDR3 in amino acids: CATGGQGVSEQYF. CDR3 coding DNA: TGTGCCACCGGGGGACAGGGGGTCTCCGAGCAGTACTTC.

This clonotype has a count of ten or more. The CDR3 is CSVPEPPGQETQYF. CDR3 DNA sequence: TGCAGCGTCCCCGAGCCCCCCGGGCAAGAGACCCAGTACTTC. This chain links TRBV29-1 with TRBJ2-5; D is unresolved. V was pared by 6 bases and J by 2 bases, with 16 bases between. Per germline, CDR1 SQVTM and CDR2 ANQGSEA. The CDR3 extends over 14 amino acids. The variable domain in full, completed from reference TRBV29-1 and TRBJ2-5, reads SAVISQKPSRDICQRGTSLTIQCQVDSQVTMMFWYRQQPGQSLTLIATANQGSEATYESGFVIDKFPISRPNLTFSTLTVSNMSPEDSSIYLCSVPEPPGQETQYFGPGTRLLVL.

In its sample, this clonotype was seen once. The chain has TRBV5-1 and TRBJ1-1, with 7 bases identical to TRBD1. CDR1 is SGHRS, CDR2 YFSETQ, per germline. With 3 bases clipped from V and 10 bases from J, the junction kept 12 bases outside the gene matches. The CDR3 length is 14 residues. As DNA, the CDR3 is TGCGCCAGCAGCTCAAACAACAGGGGAGGATCAGCTTTCTTT. Amino acids: CASSSNNRGGSAFF.

This clonotype was counted a few times. The J gene is TRBJ1-2, the V gene TRBV5-5; 7 nucleotides line up with TRBD1. The CDR3 has 17 residues. The junction had 13 bases not matched to a gene; V was cut back by 2 bases and J by 3 bases. Per germline, CDR1 SGHKS and CDR2 YYEKEE (reference sequence). The CDR3 DNA reads TGTGCCAGCAGCTTCCCCGGGAGAAGAGGGGGCCACTATGGCTACACCTTC. It translates to CASSFPGRRGGHYGYTF.

This chain links TRBV7-9 with TRBJ1-1; TRBD1 aligns across 10 bases. Trimming took 5 bases from V and 10 from J; bases not matched to a gene: 10. The CDR3 is 14 residues long. CDR1 SEHNR and CDR2 FQNEAQ come from the germline V gene (reference sequence). The DNA for the CDR3 is TGTGCCAGCAGCGCACGGACAGGGGGAGGGAGAGCTTTCTTT. Its protein is CASSARTGGGRAFF.

The rearrangement uses TRBV5-6 and TRBJ1-2, with TRBD1 identical over 9 bases. Germline V CDR1 and CDR2: SGHDT, YYEEEE. Trimming cost V 4 bases and J 3 bases; bases outside gene matches: 7. The CDR3 is 15 amino acids. DNA of the CDR3: TGTGCCAGCAGCGCCGGGGGACAGGGCTACTATGGCTACACCTTC. It translates to CASSAGGQGYYGYTF.

This clonotype was recorded at least ten times. The gene calls are TRBV5-1 and TRBJ2-1; a possible D gene is TRBD2 (5 bases). From germline, CDR1 is SGHRS and CDR2 YFSETQ. With 0 bases removed from V and 6 bases from J, the gap between germline ends came to 7 bases. The CDR3 loop spans 13 amino acids. CDR3 loop: CASSLGLANEQFF. For the CDR3, the DNA is TGCGCCAGCAGCTTGGGGCTAGCCAATGAGCAGTTCTTC.

The genes are TRBV5-1 and TRBJ2-1, with 8 bases fitting TRBD2. The end of the DNA is better explained by TRBJ2-7, so the J call may be wrong. Germline CDR1 and CDR2: SGHRS and YFSETQ. The CDR3 is 18 amino acids. CDR3 nucleotides: TGCGCCAGCAGCTTTGGAGTAGCGGGGCTTAGCTCCTACAATGAGCAGTACTTC. This translates into CASSFGVAGLSSYNEQYF.

Only a few counts were recorded for this clonotype. The J gene is TRBJ2-7, the V gene TRBV27, with D perhaps assigned TRBD1 or TRBD2 (5 bases each). V shed 2 bases and J shed 8 bases, with 16 bases lying between them. CDR1 MNHEY and CDR2 SMNVEV come from the germline V gene (reference sequence). The CDR3 is made up of 14 amino acids. CDR3 sequence reads: CASSLGTGRRKQYF. The CDR3 DNA reads as TGTGCCAGCAGTTTAGGGACCGGGCGGCGGAAGCAGTACTTC.

The sample holds a few counts of this clonotype. The chain carries TRBV9 and TRBJ2-1; tentatively, D is TRBD2 (6 bases). Germline V lookup: CDR1 SGDLS, CDR2 YYNGEE. This CDR3 region has 16 residues. Trimming removed 4 bases at V and 2 bases at J, with 16 bases between. This CDR3 is CASSSGGGTPYNEQFF. CDR3 bases: TGTGCCAGCAGCAGTGGAGGCGGGACCCCCTACAATGAGCAGTTCTTC. Full variable domain (rest looked up from reference TRBV9 and TRBJ2-1): DSGVTQTPKHLITATGQRVTLRCSPRSGDLSVYWYQQSLDQGLQFLIQYYNGEERAKGNILERFSAQQFPDLHSELNLSSLELGDSALYFCASSSGGGTPYNEQFFGPGTRLTVL.

The chain joins TRBV20-1 to TRBJ1-2; 8 bases fit TRBD1. The CDR3 covers 13 residues. Trimming removed 5 bases from V and 8 bases from J; junction bases left unmatched: 10. Germline V lookup: CDR1 DFQATT, CDR2 SNEGSKA (reference sequence). CDR3 loop: CSALNQGANGYTF. The CDR3 region has the DNA TGCAGTGCTCTTAACCAGGGGGCTAACGGCTACACCTTC.